Each of the 3 T cell receptor beta chains below was sequenced from the same sample in a study of blood T cell repertoires in COVID-19 (TCRdb year 2020). Library construction relied on the immunoSEQ multiplex PCR assay. TCRdb limited this immuneACCESS table to in-frame rearrangements with V and J called. A share of clones is missing; checked studies link under half to unresolved V genes, and the rest is unexplained. The sample data list around 60,000 clones, and 75% to 90% of these were observed just once. Together, the top ten hold 18% of the sample. The sequenced sample consisted of peripheral blood. The origin of the receptors is a woman aged 55 to 70 with COVID-19, enrolled during active disease.

The chain is built from TRBV19 and TRBJ1-2; 7 nucleotides agree with TRBD1. CDR3 size: 13 residues. Germline lookup yields CDR1 LNHDA and CDR2 SQIVND (reference sequence). The ends lost 5 bases at V and 7 bases at J; junction bases unmatched: 7. The CDR3 loop reads CASSFTGEGGYTF. The DNA for the CDR3 is TGTGCCAGTAGTTTCACAGGGGAAGGTGGCTACACCTTC.

This chain connects TRBV27 to TRBJ2-2; maybe TRBD1 (5 bases). Germline V lookup: CDR1 MNHEY, CDR2 SMNVEV (reference sequence). The CDR3 contains 14 residues. Deletions cut 4 bases from V and 1 base from J, with 7 bases between. The CDR3 region is CASSSTGNTGELFF. The CDR3, as DNA: TGTGCCAGCAGTTCAACAGGGAACACCGGGGAGCTGTTTTTT.

The rearrangement joins TRBV7-2 to TRBJ2-3, with 8 bases that match TRBD2. The CDR3 covers 16 residues. Germline loops: CDR1 SGHTA, CDR2 FQGNSA. The V and J ends lost 1 base and 0 bases, in that order; junction bases with no gene match: 3. DNA of the CDR3: TGTGCCAGCAGCTTAGGGACTAGCATTAGCACAGATACGCAGTATTTT. It yields the protein CASSLGTSISTDTQYF.